The 24 T cell receptor beta chains below all came from one sample that was sequenced in a study of graft-versus-host responses after intestinal transplantation. Their antigen targets remain unknown. Profiling relied on immunoSEQ multiplex PCR, and the TCRdb table lists in-frame clones only, not all of them. The profile shows around 88,000 clones, approximately 90% of them singletons. The input for sequencing was unstimulated CD8+ T cells sorted from spleen or lymph node cells, taken before transplant. The receptors shown here come from a human donor who was the organ donor for an intestinal transplant.

The chain has TRBV10-1 and TRBJ2-2; D unresolved. Germline V gives CDR1 WNHNN, CDR2 SYGVQD (reference sequence). The CDR3 contains 13 residues. Trimming removed 4 bases at V and 0 bases at J, with 3 bases between. The CDR3 region is CASSGTNTGELFF. The CDR3 nucleotides are TGCGCCAGCAGTGGCACGAACACCGGGGAGCTGTTTTTT.

V gene TRBV5-1 combines with J gene TRBJ2-6; 9 bases agree with TRBD1. The CDR3 has 17 amino acids. Germline V gene data show CDR1 as SGHRS and CDR2 as YFSETQ. Trimming took 4 bases from V and 0 from J; bases not matched to a gene: 5. The CDR3 sequence: CASSIGTGSSGANVLTF. DNA for the CDR3: TGCGCCAGCAGCATCGGGACAGGGAGCTCTGGGGCCAACGTCCTGACTTTC.

The V call is TRBV11-2, the J call TRBJ1-6; possible D gene TRBD1, 5 bases. The CDR3 loop spans 15 amino acids. V was clipped by 2 bases and J by 10 bases, with 15 bases between them. Germline-derived CDR1 and CDR2 are SGHAT and FQNNGV. CDR3 nucleotides: TGTGCCAGCAGCTTACTCACTGCAGGGAACTCACCCCTCCACTTT. Protein: CASSLLTAGNSPLHF.

J is TRBJ2-3 and V is TRBV7-9, with TRBD1 matching 8 bases. Germline CDR1 and CDR2: SEHNR and FQNEAQ (reference sequence). V shed 4 bases and J 14 bases; nucleotides not matched to a gene: 14. The CDR3 consists of 14 residues. CDR3 loop: CASSSPRTGPTSYF. The DNA for the CDR3 is TGTGCCAGCAGCTCCCCTAGGACAGGGCCTACATCGTATTTT.

The rearrangement links TRBV7-9 to TRBJ2-6; no reliable D call. Per germline, CDR1 SEHNR and CDR2 FQNEAQ (reference sequence). V lost 5 bases and J lost 3, with 11 bases in between. The CDR3 covers 15 residues. CDR3 DNA: TGTGCCAGCAGCAACAGCGTTGTTGGGGCCAACGTCCTGACTTTC. Protein product: CASSNSVVGANVLTF. The complete variable domain, with remaining parts taken from reference TRBV7-9 and TRBJ2-6, reads DTGVSQNPRHKITKRGQNVTFRCDPISEHNRLYWYRQTLGQGPEFLTYFQNEAQLEKSRLLSDRFSAERPKGSFSTLEIQRTEQGDSAMYLCASSNSVVGANVLTFGAGSRLTVL.

The count of this clone is one. This rearrangement joins TRBV9 to TRBJ2-1; no firm D call. The CDR3 has 15 amino acids. CDR1 SGDLS and CDR2 YYNGEE come from the germline V gene. Trimming shortened V by 4 bases and J by 0 bases, and 11 bases separated the two germline ends. For the CDR3, the DNA is TGTGCCAGCAGCCCAGAACCCCTCTCCTACAATGAGCAGTTCTTC. Translated, it gives CASSPEPLSYNEQFF. Looking up the rest from reference TRBV9 and TRBJ2-1 gives the full variable domain: DSGVTQTPKHLITATGQRVTLRCSPRSGDLSVYWYQQSLDQGLQFLIQYYNGEERAKGNILERFSAQQFPDLHSELNLSSLELGDSALYFCASSPEPLSYNEQFFGPGTRLTVL.

The rearrangement joins TRBV7-9 to TRBJ2-7, with D tentatively TRBD1 (6 bases). Germline V CDR1 and CDR2: SEHNR, FQNEAQ (reference sequence). V lost 4 bases to trimming and J lost 0 bases, with 13 bases between them. The CDR3 contains 15 residues. The CDR3 is CASSSTRTVSYEQYF. CDR3 bases: TGTGCCAGCAGCTCCACCCGGACAGTCTCCTACGAGCAGTACTTC.

V usage is TRBV7-9 and J usage is TRBJ2-4, with 8 bases that match TRBD2. The CDR3 consists of 16 residues. The germline gives CDR1 SEHNR, CDR2 FQNEAQ (reference sequence). Trimming took 1 base from V and 3 from J; bases not matched to a gene: 5. The CDR3 sequence is CASSLVAGFDKNIQYF. The CDR3 DNA reads as TGTGCCAGCAGCTTAGTAGCGGGGTTTGACAAAAACATTCAGTACTTC.

The chain uses TRBV11-2 and TRBJ2-3; TRBD2 agrees at 11 bases. CDR1 and CDR2 from the germline V gene are SGHAT and FQNNGV. Trimming at V came to 3 bases and at J to 5 bases, leaving 4 bases not matched to a gene. The CDR3 covers 15 residues. The CDR3 reads CASSFGLAGLDTQYF. CDR3 in DNA: TGTGCCAGCAGCTTTGGACTAGCGGGTCTAGATACGCAGTATTTT.

The chain has TRBV6-5 and TRBJ2-3; D possibly corresponds to TRBD1 (6 bases). CDR3 length equals 15 residues. Germline V gene sequence: CDR1 MNHEY, CDR2 SVGAGI. The V end was cut by 6 bases, the J end by 2 bases, with 15 bases between. The CDR3 nucleotides are TGTGCCAGCAGGGGGGCCGGGCCCCCCACAGATACGCAGTATTTT. It codes for CASRGAGPPTDTQYF.

This clone was detected only once. Other DNA sequences of this sample code for an identical CDR3. The CDR3 DNA reads TGTGCCAGCAGCGTAGGTGGGGGATACTCCTACGAGCAGTACTTC. Amino acids: CASSVGGGYSYEQYF. The chain joins TRBV9 to TRBJ2-7; D tentatively fits TRBD1 or TRBD2 (5 bases each). The germline gives CDR1 SGDLS, CDR2 YYNGEE. V was trimmed by 0 bases and J by 0 bases, leaving 10 bases between them. The CDR3 spans 15 residues. The full variable domain, completed using reference TRBV9 and TRBJ2-7, is DSGVTQTPKHLITATGQRVTLRCSPRSGDLSVYWYQQSLDQGLQFLIQYYNGEERAKGNILERFSAQQFPDLHSELNLSSLELGDSALYFCASSVGGGYSYEQYFGPGTRLTVT.

The genes are TRBV7-9 and TRBJ1-2; 7 bases fit TRBD1. Unmatched junction bases numbered 9, after V lost 5 bases and J lost 3 bases. The length of the CDR3 is 15 residues. Per germline, CDR1 SEHNR and CDR2 FQNEAQ (reference sequence). The CDR3 coding sequence is TGTGCCAGCAGCCGACTGACAGGGATGGACTATGGCTACACCTTC. Protein product: CASSRLTGMDYGYTF. The full variable domain, its missing parts supplied by reference TRBV7-9 and TRBJ1-2, is DTGVSQNPRHKITKRGQNVTFRCDPISEHNRLYWYRQTLGQGPEFLTYFQNEAQLEKSRLLSDRFSAERPKGSFSTLEIQRTEQGDSAMYLCASSRLTGMDYGYTFGSGTRLTVV.

Remarks on this clone: One end of the junction is discordant with germline, which a read error may explain. The chain carries TRBV16 and TRBJ1-6; 7 nucleotides line up with TRBD1. In germline, CDR1 is KGHSY, CDR2 FQNENV. This CDR3 contains 16 residues. The CDR3 DNA reads as TGTGCCAGCAGCCAATACCGGGACAGCTATTATTCACCCCTCCACTTT. Translation gives CASSQYRDSYYSPLHF. The variable domain in full, with the rest retrieved from reference TRBV16 and TRBJ1-6, is GEEVAQTPKHLVRGEGQKAKLYCAPIKGHSYVFWYQQVLKNEFKFLISFQNENVFDETGMPKERFSAKCLPNSPCSLEIQATKLEDSAVYFCASSQYRDSYYSPLHFGNGTRLTVT.

V and J are TRBV9 and TRBJ1-1, with 7 positions matching TRBD1. From germline, CDR1 is SGDLS and CDR2 YYNGEE. Trimming removed 3 bases from V and 0 bases from J; junction bases left unmatched: 5. The CDR3 runs to 15 residues. CDR3 sequence (DNA): TGTGCCAGCAGCGCCTACAGGGGTTTGAACACTGAAGCTTTCTTT. Protein product: CASSAYRGLNTEAFF.

The chain uses TRBV7-6 and TRBJ2-1, with a possible D match to TRBD2 (6 bases). Trimming left V 3 bases short and J 5 bases short, with 14 bases between. Germline V gene lookup returns CDR1 SGHVS and CDR2 FNYEAQ. This CDR3 spans 15 amino acids. The CDR3 DNA is TGTGCCAGCAGCTTCGGGCGGGGTGTCGACAATGAGCAGTTCTTC. This gives the protein CASSFGRGVDNEQFF.

The rearrangement uses TRBV4-1 and TRBJ2-7, with D unclear. V was shortened by 5 bases and J by 1 base, with 15 bases between the two germline ends. Germline V gives CDR1 MGHRA, CDR2 YSYEKL. The CDR3 extends over 15 amino acids. DNA for the CDR3: TGCGCCAGCAGCACACGGGCCCTCTCATCCTACGAGCAGTACTTC. Protein product: CASSTRALSSYEQYF.

This clone was seen just once. V gene TRBV4-1 combines with J gene TRBJ2-3, with unresolved D. Germline assignment: CDR1 MGHRA and CDR2 YSYEKL. There are 11 residues in the CDR3. Trimming pared 6 bases from V and 2 bases from J, leaving 3 bases between. For the CDR3, the DNA is TGCGCCAGCAGTTACACAGATACGCAGTATTTT. It specifies CASSYTDTQYF.

This clone appeared once. The rearrangement joins TRBV27 to TRBJ1-2; the D is unclear. This CDR3 contains 13 residues. Germline lookup yields CDR1 MNHEY and CDR2 SMNVEV (reference sequence). Deletions cut 3 bases from V and 5 bases from J, with 10 bases between. For the CDR3, the DNA is TGTGCCAGCAGTTTTGGAGTTCAATATGGCTACACCTTC. It is translated as CASSFGVQYGYTF.

This chain connects TRBV10-1 to TRBJ1-1; TRBD1 matches at 8 bases. Germline V gene sequence: CDR1 WNHNN, CDR2 SYGVQD (reference sequence). Trimming at V came to 7 bases and at J to 4 bases, leaving 8 bases not matched to a gene. The CDR3 length is 14 residues. The CDR3: CASTDGQGSTEAFF. In DNA, the CDR3 is TGCGCCAGCACCGACGGACAGGGAAGCACTGAAGCTTTCTTT.

The chain links TRBV27 to TRBJ2-2; 7 bases fit TRBD1. Trimming cost V 5 bases and J 5 bases; bases outside gene matches: 8. CDR3 length equals 15 residues. Germline V lookup: CDR1 MNHEY, CDR2 SMNVEV (reference sequence). The CDR3 region is CASSPQGVRTGELFF. In DNA, the CDR3 is TGTGCCAGCAGTCCCCAGGGGGTACGGACCGGGGAGCTGTTTTTT.

As to this clone: The identical CDR3 is also encoded by other nucleotide sequences in the sample. V and J are TRBV15 and TRBJ1-5; TRBD1 is a possible D gene (5 bases). There are 15 residues in the CDR3. The germline CDR1 and CDR2 sequences are LNHNV and YYDKDF (reference sequence). Trimming left V 0 bases short and J 3 bases short, with 9 bases between. The DNA of the CDR3 is TGTGCCACCAGCAGAGACCAGGGCCCCAATCAGCCCCAGCATTTT. Translated: CATSRDQGPNQPQHF.

This chain connects TRBV5-6 to TRBJ1-3; 8 bases are a match to TRBD1. V lost 0 bases, J lost 0 bases, and 5 bases stayed unmatched. The germline V gene has CDR1 SGHDT and CDR2 YYEEEE. The CDR3 extends over 17 amino acids. The CDR3 coding sequence is TGTGCCAGCAGCTTGGCCGGACAGGGATACTCTGGAAACACCATATATTTT. Translation gives CASSLAGQGYSGNTIYF.

The chain is built from TRBV5-4 and TRBJ2-1, with 13 bases fitting TRBD2. Germline lookup yields CDR1 SGHNT and CDR2 YYREEE (reference sequence). This CDR3 is 17 amino acids long. Trimming removed 0 bases from V and 6 bases from J; junction bases left unmatched: 6. The CDR3 DNA sequence: TGTGCCAGCAGCTTGGTGGGCGGGACTAGCGGGGTCAATGAGCAGTTCTTC. As protein: CASSLVGGTSGVNEQFF.

The genes are TRBV4-1 and TRBJ2-2; D unclear. This CDR3 is 13 amino acids long. Per germline, CDR1 MGHRA and CDR2 YSYEKL. V gave up 4 bases and J gave up 6 bases, with 9 bases separating them. In DNA form, the CDR3 reads TGCGCCAGCAGCCTCGGACCGTCCGGGGAGCTGTTTTTT. As protein: CASSLGPSGELFF.